This passage covers 25 T cell receptor beta chains from one sample sequenced in a study of T cells in localized non-small cell lung cancer. Only in-frame clones appear in the TCRdb table, and some are missing; sequencing was by immunoSEQ multiplex PCR. The sample consists of some 2,100 clones, roughly a quarter of them appearing once. The sequencing used normal lung tissue next to the tumor, collected before any cancer treatment. Every receptor here comes from a female donor older than 55 with stage I lung adenocarcinoma.

The chain couples TRBV23-1 to TRBJ2-3, with TRBD2 matching over 11 bases. TRBV23-1 counts as an open reading frame of uncertain function. The trim removed 6 bases at V and 5 bases at J, leaving 10 bases unmatched. The CDR3 has 16 residues. The CDR3 coding sequence is TGCGCCAGCAGCCAAGAGACTAGCGGGGTCGTAGATACGCAGTATTTT. Protein product: CASSQETSGVVDTQYF.

The rearrangement uses TRBV18 and TRBJ1-1; D uncertain. Germline V gives CDR1 KGHSH, CDR2 LQKENI. V was cut by 2 bases and J by 8 bases, with 18 bases left in between. This CDR3 has 15 residues. The chain's CDR3 is CASSPNYPGEAEAFF. The CDR3 bases are TGTGCCAGCTCACCAAACTATCCCGGGGAGGCGGAAGCTTTCTTT.

This clone was picked up one time. The chain employs TRBV25-1 and TRBJ2-7; D is perhaps TRBD1 or TRBD2 (7 bases each). Germline V lookup: CDR1 MGHDK, CDR2 SYGVNS. CDR3 length: 17 residues. V was pared by 4 bases and J by 2 bases, with 21 bases between. The CDR3 nucleotides are TGTGCCAGCAGTGCCCATCTCGGGGGGACAGCAACCTACGAGCAGTACTTC. Its protein is CASSAHLGGTATYEQYF.

This clone was counted only a few times. The chain has TRBV9 and TRBJ2-1; 11 bases align to TRBD2. The CDR3 is made up of 16 amino acids. V shed 6 bases, J shed 7 bases, and the junction held 12 bases outside the gene matches. Germline V gene sequence: CDR1 SGDLS, CDR2 YYNGEE. CDR3 nucleotides: TGTGCCAGCACGGGACTAGCGGATCTCCACTATAATGAGCAGTTCTTC. This codes for CASTGLADLHYNEQFF. The full variable domain, completed using reference TRBV9 and TRBJ2-1, is DSGVTQTPKHLITATGQRVTLRCSPRSGDLSVYWYQQSLDQGLQFLIQYYNGEERAKGNILERFSAQQFPDLHSELNLSSLELGDSALYFCASTGLADLHYNEQFFGPGTRLTVL.

The rearrangement uses TRBV2 and TRBJ2-2; D remains ambiguous. The length of the CDR3 is 12 residues. V lost 6 bases and J 0 bases, leaving 2 bases between the germline ends. Germline values: CDR1 SNHLY, CDR2 FYNNEI. Here the CDR3 reads CASRTNTGELFF. DNA for the CDR3: TGTGCCAGCAGGACGAACACCGGGGAGCTGTTTTTT.

This clone appeared a few times. The chain joins TRBV6-8 to TRBJ2-7; TRBD2 matches at 11 bases. The CDR3 consists of 14 residues. Trimming at V came to 6 bases and at J to 2 bases, leaving 3 bases not matched to a gene. Germline loops: CDR1 MNHGY, CDR2 SAAAGT. This CDR3 is CASRPSGGTYEQYF. CDR3 sequence (DNA): TGTGCCAGCAGGCCTAGCGGGGGGACCTACGAGCAGTACTTC.

This clone is categorized as large. V gene TRBV30 combines with J gene TRBJ2-7; 11 nucleotides line up with TRBD1. Germline-derived CDR1 and CDR2 are GTSNPN and SVGIG (reference sequence). CDR3 length equals 15 residues. With 2 bases clipped from V and 6 bases from J, the junction kept 9 bases outside the gene matches. Here the CDR3 reads CAWSTSDRGRLEQYF. The CDR3 DNA is TGTGCCTGGAGTACCTCGGACAGGGGGCGGCTCGAGCAGTACTTC.

The chain employs TRBV30 and TRBJ1-2; 10 bases are a match to TRBD1. Germline CDR1 and CDR2: GTSNPN and SVGIG (reference sequence). The CDR3 totals 14 residues. After removal of 3 bases from V and 8 bases from J, the junction contained 9 bases not matched to a gene. In nucleotides, the CDR3 is TGTGCCTGGAGCCAGACAGGGGGCATGGGGGGCTACACCTTC. This sequence encodes CAWSQTGGMGGYTF. Filled out from reference TRBV30 and TRBJ1-2, the complete variable domain reads SQTIHQWPATLVQPVGSPLSLECTVEGTSNPNLYWYRQAAGRGLQLLFYSVGIGQISSEVPQNLSASRPQDRQFILSSKKLLLSDSGFYLCAWSQTGGMGGYTFGSGTRLTVV.

This clone is medium-sized within its sample. CDR3 sequence (DNA): TGTGCCAGCAGTCTGGACAGGGGTTTCTACTATGGCTACACCTTC. It translates to CASSLDRGFYYGYTF. J is TRBJ1-2 and V is TRBV6-8; the match to TRBD1 covers 9 bases. The CDR3 extends over 15 amino acids. V lost 5 bases, J lost 3 bases, and 7 bases stayed unmatched. Germline lookup yields CDR1 MNHGY and CDR2 SAAAGT.

This clone counts as large. This rearrangement joins TRBV10-2 to TRBJ2-7; TRBD2 agrees at 14 bases. This CDR3 region has 15 residues. Germline CDR1 reads WSHSY; CDR2 reads SAAADI. V was pared by 2 bases and J by 6 bases, with 3 bases of the junction left unmatched. CDR3 protein: CASSELGLAGGEQYF. Here the CDR3 DNA reads TGCGCCAGCAGTGAGCTAGGACTAGCGGGGGGCGAGCAGTACTTC.

The V and J genes are TRBV29-1 and TRBJ2-6, with 8 nucleotides matching TRBD1. CDR3 size: 21 residues. Looked up from germline, CDR1 is SQVTM and CDR2 is ANQGSEA. Germline trimming cut 1 base from V and 4 bases from J; bases unmatched to any gene: 21. As DNA, the CDR3 is TGCAGCGTTGAAGGTTCCGTCTTATGGTCCAGGGGGCCTTCCGGGGCCAACGTCCTGACTTTC. It translates to CSVEGSVLWSRGPSGANVLTF.

V is TRBV9 and J is TRBJ1-2; possible D gene TRBD1, 5 bases. Trimming shortened V by 3 bases and J by 7 bases, and 10 bases separated the two germline ends. The CDR3 runs 12 residues. The germline CDR1 and CDR2 sequences are SGDLS and YYNGEE. CDR3 sequence: CASSGRVGGYTF. In DNA, the CDR3 is TGTGCCAGCAGCGGCAGGGTGGGTGGCTACACCTTC.

CDR3 DNA sequence: TGTGCCAGCAGTTACAGGGCGGATAGCAATCAGCCCCAGCATTTT. Amino acid sequence: CASSYRADSNQPQHF. The V gene is TRBV6-8, the J gene TRBJ1-5; D ambiguous. Trimming removed 2 bases at V and 0 bases at J, with 8 bases between. Germline CDR1 reads MNHGY; CDR2 reads SAAAGT. The CDR3 has 15 residues.

This chain joins TRBV1 and TRBJ1-1. TRBV1 constitutes a pseudogene. The CDR3 has 13 amino acids. CDR3 sequence reads: CASSQDLEVGAFF. The CDR3 DNA is TGCGCCAGCAGCCAAGATCTAGAAGTTGGAGCTTTCTTT.

The gene calls are TRBV28 and TRBJ2-5; TRBD2 matches 7 bases. V lost 5 bases to trimming and J lost 7 bases; unmatched junction nucleotides: 13. Germline CDR1 and CDR2: MDHEN and SYDVKM. This CDR3 is 15 amino acids long. The CDR3 sequence: CASSSQRDRTRTQYF. The CDR3, as DNA: TGTGCCAGCAGTAGTCAGCGGGACCGGACAAGGACCCAGTACTTC.

This clone was seen only a few times. This chain joins TRBV11-3 and TRBJ2-3; D may correspond to TRBD1 or TRBD2 (5 bases each). The CDR3 runs 16 residues. Germline assignment: CDR1 SGHNT and CDR2 YENEEA. Trimming cost V 2 bases and J 2 bases, with 14 bases left between them. The CDR3, as DNA: TGTGCCAGCAGCTTACCAGGAGGACAAAACACAGATACGCAGTATTTT. Protein product: CASSLPGGQNTDTQYF.

V usage is TRBV18 and J usage is TRBJ1-1; D might be TRBD1 (5 bases). Trimming cost V 2 bases and J 1 base, with 8 bases left between them. From germline, CDR1 is KGHSH and CDR2 LQKENI. This CDR3 spans 14 amino acids. The CDR3 sequence is CASSPGDWNTEAFF. The CDR3 DNA follows: TGTGCCAGCTCACCAGGGGACTGGAACACTGAAGCTTTCTTT.

The genes are TRBV6-8 and TRBJ1-2, with D perhaps TRBD1 (5 bases). CDR1 and CDR2 (germline): MNHGY, SAAAGT. CDR3 length equals 14 residues. V was trimmed by 5 bases and J by 6 bases, leaving 16 bases between them. Here the CDR3 reads CASSTPLRGHGYTF. CDR3 sequence (DNA): TGTGCCAGCAGTACCCCCCTTAGGGGCCATGGCTACACCTTC.

This clone occurred a few times. This chain joins TRBV14 and TRBJ2-1; D gene ambiguous. The CDR3 covers 15 residues. V gave up 1 base and J gave up 5 bases, with 12 bases separating them. Germline CDR1 reads SGHDN; CDR2 reads FVKESK. CDR3 protein: CASSQGVVRNNEQFF. The CDR3 bases are TGTGCCAGCAGCCAAGGAGTTGTGCGAAACAATGAGCAGTTCTTC.

In its sample, this clone ranks as medium-sized. This chain links TRBV11-3 with TRBJ2-5; 8 bases match TRBD1. The CDR3 has 15 residues. Germline loops: CDR1 SGHNT, CDR2 YENEEA. The ends lost 4 bases at V and 5 bases at J; junction bases unmatched: 9. CDR3 amino acids: CASSWWDRREETQYF. In DNA, the CDR3 is TGTGCCAGCAGCTGGTGGGACAGGAGAGAGGAGACCCAGTACTTC.

This clone showed up just a few times. This chain uses TRBV18 with TRBJ1-3; TRBD1 agrees at 10 bases. This CDR3 has 16 residues. Germline V lookup: CDR1 KGHSH, CDR2 LQKENI. V was clipped by 3 bases and J by 7 bases; unmatched bases: 9. The CDR3 loop reads CASSPGPPGQGNTIYF. CDR3 coding DNA: TGTGCCAGCTCACCCGGACCTCCGGGACAGGGGAACACCATATATTTT.

This clone was counted a few times. The chain couples TRBV2 to TRBJ1-1; 7 bases match TRBD1. The CDR3 consists of 17 residues. Germline CDR1 SNHLY, CDR2 FYNNEI. The junction had 16 bases not matched to a gene; V was cut back by 8 bases and J by 1 base. This chain's CDR3 is CASPLEETGSRNTEAFF. CDR3 nucleotides: TGTGCCAGCCCCCTAGAGGAGACAGGGTCGAGGAACACTGAAGCTTTCTTT.

By sample share, this clone is large. The chain joins TRBV14 to TRBJ2-5; no reliable D call. The CDR3 runs to 12 residues. With 0 bases removed from V and 8 bases from J, the gap between germline ends came to 7 bases. Germline lookup yields CDR1 SGHDN and CDR2 FVKESK. This CDR3 reads CASSQDRTTQYF. The CDR3 DNA sequence: TGTGCCAGCAGCCAAGATAGAACCACCCAGTACTTC.

This clone was detected only a few times. The gene calls are TRBV28 and TRBJ1-4; D gene unclear. This CDR3 has 12 amino acids. The germline V gene encodes CDR1 MDHEN and CDR2 SYDVKM. The V and J ends lost 9 bases and 10 bases respectively, with 15 bases between them. The CDR3 here is CASIEGGGKLFF. The DNA of the CDR3 is TGTGCCAGTATTGAGGGAGGAGGAAAACTGTTTTTT.

The J gene is TRBJ2-1, the V gene TRBV6-7, with D unresolved. TRBV6-7 is an open reading frame, and its role is uncertain. V lost 5 bases to trimming and J lost 2 bases, with 13 bases between them. The CDR3 has 15 residues. The chain's CDR3 is CASSDTGIPYNEQFF. The CDR3 DNA reads as TGTGCCAGCAGTGATACGGGTATCCCCTACAATGAGCAGTTCTTC.